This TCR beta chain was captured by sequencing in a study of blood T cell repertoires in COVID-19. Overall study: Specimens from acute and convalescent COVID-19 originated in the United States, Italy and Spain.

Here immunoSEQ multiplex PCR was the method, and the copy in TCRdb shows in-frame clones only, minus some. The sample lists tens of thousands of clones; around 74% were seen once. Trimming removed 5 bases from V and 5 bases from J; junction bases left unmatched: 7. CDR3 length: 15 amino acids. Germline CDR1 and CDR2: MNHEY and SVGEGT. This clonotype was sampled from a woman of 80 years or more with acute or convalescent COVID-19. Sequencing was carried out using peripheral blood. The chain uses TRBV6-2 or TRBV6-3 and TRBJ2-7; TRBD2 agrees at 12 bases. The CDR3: CASSTLAGGDHEQYF. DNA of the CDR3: TGTGCCAGCAGTACACTAGCGGGAGGAGACCACGAGCAGTACTTC.